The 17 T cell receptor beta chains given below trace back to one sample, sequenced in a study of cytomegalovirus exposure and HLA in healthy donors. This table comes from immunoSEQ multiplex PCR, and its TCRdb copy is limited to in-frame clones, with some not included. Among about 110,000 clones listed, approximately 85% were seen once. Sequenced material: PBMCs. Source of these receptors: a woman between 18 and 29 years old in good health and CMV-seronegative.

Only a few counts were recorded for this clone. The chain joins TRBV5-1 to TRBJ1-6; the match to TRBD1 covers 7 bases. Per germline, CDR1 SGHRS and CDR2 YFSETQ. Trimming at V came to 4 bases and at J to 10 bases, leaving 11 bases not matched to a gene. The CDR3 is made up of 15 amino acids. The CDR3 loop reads CASSPSTGLGSPLHF. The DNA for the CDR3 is TGCGCCAGCAGCCCCTCGACAGGGTTAGGGTCACCCCTCCACTTT.

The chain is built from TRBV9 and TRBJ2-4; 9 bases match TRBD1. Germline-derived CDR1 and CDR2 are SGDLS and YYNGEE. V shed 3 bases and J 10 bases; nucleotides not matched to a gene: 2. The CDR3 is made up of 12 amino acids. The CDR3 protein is CASSGQGGIQYF. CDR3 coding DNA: TGTGCCAGCAGCGGACAGGGGGGAATTCAGTACTTC.

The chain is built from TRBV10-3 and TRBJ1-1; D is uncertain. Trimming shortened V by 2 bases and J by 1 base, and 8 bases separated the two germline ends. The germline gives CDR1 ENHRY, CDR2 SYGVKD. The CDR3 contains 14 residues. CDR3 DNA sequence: TGTGCCATCAGTGAGGGTCGGGGGAACACTGAAGCTTTCTTT. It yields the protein CAISEGRGNTEAFF.

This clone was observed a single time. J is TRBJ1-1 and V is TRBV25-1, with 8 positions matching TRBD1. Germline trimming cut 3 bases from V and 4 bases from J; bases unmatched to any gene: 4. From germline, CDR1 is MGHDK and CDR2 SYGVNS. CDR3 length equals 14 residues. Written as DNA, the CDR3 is TGTGCCAGCAGTGAGACAGGGGCTCGCACTGAAGCTTTCTTT. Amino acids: CASSETGARTEAFF.

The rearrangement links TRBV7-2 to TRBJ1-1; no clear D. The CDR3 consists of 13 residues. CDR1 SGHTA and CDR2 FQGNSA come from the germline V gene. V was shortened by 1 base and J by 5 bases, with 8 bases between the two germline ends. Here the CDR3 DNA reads TGTGCCAGCAGCTTAGGAGGGCTTACTGAAGCTTTCTTT. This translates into CASSLGGLTEAFF.

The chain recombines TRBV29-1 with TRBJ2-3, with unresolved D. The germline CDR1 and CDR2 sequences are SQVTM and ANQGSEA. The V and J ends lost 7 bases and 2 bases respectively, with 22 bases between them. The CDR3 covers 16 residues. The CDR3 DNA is TGCAGCGACTCCGGTATGTGGTTTGGTGACACAGATACGCAGTATTTT. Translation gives CSDSGMWFGDTDTQYF.

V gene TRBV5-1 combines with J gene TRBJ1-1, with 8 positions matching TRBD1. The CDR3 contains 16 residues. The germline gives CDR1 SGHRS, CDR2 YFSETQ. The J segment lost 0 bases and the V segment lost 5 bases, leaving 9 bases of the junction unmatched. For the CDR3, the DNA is TGCGCCAGCAGGCTTCGGACAGGGAGTATGAACACTGAAGCTTTCTTT. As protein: CASRLRTGSMNTEAFF.

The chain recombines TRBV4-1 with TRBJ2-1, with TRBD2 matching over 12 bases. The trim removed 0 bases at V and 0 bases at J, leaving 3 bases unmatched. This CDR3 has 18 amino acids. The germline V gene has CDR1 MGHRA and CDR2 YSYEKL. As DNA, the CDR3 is TGCGCCAGCAGCCAAGATCGACTAGCGGGGGTCTCCTACAATGAGCAGTTCTTC. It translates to CASSQDRLAGVSYNEQFF.

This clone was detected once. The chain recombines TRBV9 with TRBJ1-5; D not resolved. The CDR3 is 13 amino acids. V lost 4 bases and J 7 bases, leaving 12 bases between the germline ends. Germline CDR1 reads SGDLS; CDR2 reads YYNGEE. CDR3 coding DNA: TGTGCCAGCAGCCCAACCGGAGACCAGCCCCAGCATTTT. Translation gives CASSPTGDQPQHF.

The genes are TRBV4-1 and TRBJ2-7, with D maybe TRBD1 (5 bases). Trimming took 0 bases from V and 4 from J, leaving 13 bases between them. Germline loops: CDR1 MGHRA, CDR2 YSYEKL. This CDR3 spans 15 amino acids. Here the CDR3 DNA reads TGCGCCAGCAGCCAAGATGGCGACAGAGTGTACGAGCAGTACTTC. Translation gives CASSQDGDRVYEQYF.

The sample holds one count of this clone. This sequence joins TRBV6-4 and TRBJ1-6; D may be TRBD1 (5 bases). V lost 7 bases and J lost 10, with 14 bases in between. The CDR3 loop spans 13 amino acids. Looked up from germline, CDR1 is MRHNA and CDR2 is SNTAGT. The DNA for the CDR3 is TGTGCCAGCACTAGAGACAGTGTCTCACCCCTCCACTTT. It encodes CASTRDSVSPLHF.

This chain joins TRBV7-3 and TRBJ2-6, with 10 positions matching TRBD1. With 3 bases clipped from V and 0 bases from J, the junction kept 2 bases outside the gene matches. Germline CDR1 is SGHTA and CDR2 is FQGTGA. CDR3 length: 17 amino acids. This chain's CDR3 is CASSFRTGGSGANVLTF. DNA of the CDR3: TGTGCCAGCAGCTTTCGGACAGGGGGCTCTGGGGCCAACGTCCTGACTTTC.

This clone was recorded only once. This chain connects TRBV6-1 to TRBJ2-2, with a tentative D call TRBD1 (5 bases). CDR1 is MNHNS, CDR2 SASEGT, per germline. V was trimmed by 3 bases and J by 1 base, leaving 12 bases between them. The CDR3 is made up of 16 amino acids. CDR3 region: CASSEENRMNTGELFF. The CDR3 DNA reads TGTGCCAGCAGTGAGGAGAACAGGATGAACACCGGGGAGCTGTTTTTT.

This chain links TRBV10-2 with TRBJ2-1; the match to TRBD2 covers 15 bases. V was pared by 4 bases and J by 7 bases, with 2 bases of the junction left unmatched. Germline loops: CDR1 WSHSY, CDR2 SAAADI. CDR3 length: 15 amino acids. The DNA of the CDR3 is TGCGCCAGCAGTGCTGGGACTAGCGGGGGGAATGAGCAGTTCTTC. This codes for CASSAGTSGGNEQFF.

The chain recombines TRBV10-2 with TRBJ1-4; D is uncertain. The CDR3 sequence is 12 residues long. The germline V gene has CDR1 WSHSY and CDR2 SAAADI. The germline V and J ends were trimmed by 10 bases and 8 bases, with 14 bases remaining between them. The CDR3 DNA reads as TGCGCCACCCAGAACAGCCGGGAAAAACTGTTTTTT. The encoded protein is CATQNSREKLFF.

CDR3 coding DNA: TGTGCCTGGGGGGGGTACCAAGAGACCCAGTACTTC. Translated, it gives CAWGGYQETQYF. The rearrangement uses TRBV30 and TRBJ2-5; a weak D match, TRBD2 (6 bases). The ends were cut back, 5 bases at V and 0 bases at J, with 7 bases in the middle. Germline V gene lookup returns CDR1 GTSNPN and CDR2 SVGIG (reference sequence). This CDR3 comprises 12 residues.

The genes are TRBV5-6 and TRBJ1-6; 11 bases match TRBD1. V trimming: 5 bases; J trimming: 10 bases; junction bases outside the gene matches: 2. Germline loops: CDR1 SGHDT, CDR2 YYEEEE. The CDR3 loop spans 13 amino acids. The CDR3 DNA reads TGTGCCAGCAGGGGACAGGGGGACTCACCCCTCCACTTT. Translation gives CASRGQGDSPLHF.